The clone carrying this TCR beta chain was picked up many times. Per germline, CDR1 SGHAT and CDR2 FQNNGV. V was trimmed by 4 bases and J by 1 base, leaving 13 bases between them. The CDR3 runs to 15 residues. Any patient presenting with uncontrolled infection, other autoimmune disease, pregnancy or lactation was left out. This sample stems from a study of T cells in Graves' hyperthyroidism and ophthalmopathy. TCR beta CDR3 regions were amplified from RNA transcripts. The HTBI set primed first-round TCR CDR3 RT-PCR. A single record per CDR3 protein comes from TCRdb applying MiXCR to the multiplex PCR reads. Of 400,000 to 500,000 distinct CDR3 sequences listed, roughly an eighth are singletons.

Source material: blood. This receptor was taken from a woman aged 18-30 years with Graves' hyperthyroidism. The chain carries TRBV11-2 and TRBJ1-1, with D possibly matching TRBD1 (5 bases). The CDR3 loop reads CASSSRDRQNTEAFF. CDR3 nucleotides: TGTGCCAGCAGCTCCCGGGACCGACAGAACACTGAAGCTTTCTTT.